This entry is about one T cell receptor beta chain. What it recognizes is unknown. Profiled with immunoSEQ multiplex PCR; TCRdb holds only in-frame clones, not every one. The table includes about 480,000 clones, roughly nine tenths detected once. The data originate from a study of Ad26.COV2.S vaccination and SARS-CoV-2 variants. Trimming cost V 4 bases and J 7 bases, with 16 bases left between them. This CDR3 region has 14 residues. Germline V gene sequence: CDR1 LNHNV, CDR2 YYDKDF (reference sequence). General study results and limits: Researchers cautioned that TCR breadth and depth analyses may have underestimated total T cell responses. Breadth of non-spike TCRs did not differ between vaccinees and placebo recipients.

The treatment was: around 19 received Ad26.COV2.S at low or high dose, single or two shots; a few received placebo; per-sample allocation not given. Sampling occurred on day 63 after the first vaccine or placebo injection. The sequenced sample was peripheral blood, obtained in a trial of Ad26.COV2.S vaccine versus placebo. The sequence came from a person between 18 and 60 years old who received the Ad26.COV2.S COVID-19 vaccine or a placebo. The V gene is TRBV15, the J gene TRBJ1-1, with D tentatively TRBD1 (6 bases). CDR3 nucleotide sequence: TGTGCCACCAGCAAACTTAGGGGGGAGGGTGAAGCTTTCTTT. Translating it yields CATSKLRGEGEAFF.